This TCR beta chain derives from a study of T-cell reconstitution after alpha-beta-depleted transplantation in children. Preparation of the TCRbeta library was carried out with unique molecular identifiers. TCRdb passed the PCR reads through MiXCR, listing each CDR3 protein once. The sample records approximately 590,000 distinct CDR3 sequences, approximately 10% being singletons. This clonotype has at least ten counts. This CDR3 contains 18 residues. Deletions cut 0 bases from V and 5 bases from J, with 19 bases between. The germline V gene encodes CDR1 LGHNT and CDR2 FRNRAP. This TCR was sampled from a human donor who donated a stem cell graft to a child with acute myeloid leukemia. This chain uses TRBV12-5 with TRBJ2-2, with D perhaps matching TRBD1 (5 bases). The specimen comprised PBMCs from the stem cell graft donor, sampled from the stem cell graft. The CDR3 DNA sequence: TGTGCTAGTGGTTTGGTATTGGGAAGGGGCCCTGGGACCGGGGAGCTGTTTTTT. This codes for CASGLVLGRGPGTGELFF.